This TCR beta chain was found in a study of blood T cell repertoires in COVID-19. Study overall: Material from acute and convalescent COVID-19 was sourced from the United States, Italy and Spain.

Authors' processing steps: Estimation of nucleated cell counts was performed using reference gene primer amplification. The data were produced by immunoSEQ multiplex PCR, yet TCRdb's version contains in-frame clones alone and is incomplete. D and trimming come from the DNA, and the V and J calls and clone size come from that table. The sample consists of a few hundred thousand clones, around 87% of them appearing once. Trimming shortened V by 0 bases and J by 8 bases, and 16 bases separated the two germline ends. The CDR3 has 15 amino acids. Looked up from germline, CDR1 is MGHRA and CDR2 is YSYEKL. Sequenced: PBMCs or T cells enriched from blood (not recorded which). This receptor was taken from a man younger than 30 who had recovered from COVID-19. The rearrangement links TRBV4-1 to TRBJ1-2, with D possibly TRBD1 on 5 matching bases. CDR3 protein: CASSQEWDLVRGYTF. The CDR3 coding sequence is TGCGCCAGCAGCCAAGAATGGGACTTGGTAAGAGGCTACACCTTC.